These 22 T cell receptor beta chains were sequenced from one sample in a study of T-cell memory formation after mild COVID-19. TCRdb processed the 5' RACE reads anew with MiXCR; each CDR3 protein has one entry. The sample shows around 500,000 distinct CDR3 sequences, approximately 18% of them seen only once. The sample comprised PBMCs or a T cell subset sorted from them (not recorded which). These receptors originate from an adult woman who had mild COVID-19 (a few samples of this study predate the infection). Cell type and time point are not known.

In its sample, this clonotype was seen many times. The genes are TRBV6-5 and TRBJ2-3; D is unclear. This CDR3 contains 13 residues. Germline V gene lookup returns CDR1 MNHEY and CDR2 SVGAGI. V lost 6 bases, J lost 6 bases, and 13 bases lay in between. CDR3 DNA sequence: TGTGCCAGCAGGGATCTGGTTGCGGATACGCAGTATTTT. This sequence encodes CASRDLVADTQYF.

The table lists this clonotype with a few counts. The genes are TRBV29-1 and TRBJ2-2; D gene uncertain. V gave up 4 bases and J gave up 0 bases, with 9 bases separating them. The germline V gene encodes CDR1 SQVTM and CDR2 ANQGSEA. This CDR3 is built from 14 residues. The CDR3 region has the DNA TGCAGCGTTGCTTTGGCAGCGAACACCGGGGAGCTGTTTTTT. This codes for CSVALAANTGELFF.

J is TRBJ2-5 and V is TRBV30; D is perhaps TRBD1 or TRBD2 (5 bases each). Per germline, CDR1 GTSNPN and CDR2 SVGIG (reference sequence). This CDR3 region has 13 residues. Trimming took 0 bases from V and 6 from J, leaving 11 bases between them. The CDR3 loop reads CAWSVGPAQTQYF. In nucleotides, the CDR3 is TGTGCCTGGAGTGTGGGACCAGCTCAGACCCAGTACTTC.

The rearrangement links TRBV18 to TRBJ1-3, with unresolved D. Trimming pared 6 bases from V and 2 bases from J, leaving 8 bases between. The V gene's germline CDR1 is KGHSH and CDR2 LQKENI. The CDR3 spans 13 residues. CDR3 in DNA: TGTGCCAGCTCGTCCTCAGCTGGAAACACCATATATTTT. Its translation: CASSSSAGNTIYF. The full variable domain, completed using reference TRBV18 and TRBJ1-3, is NAGVMQNPRHLVRRRGQEARLRCSPMKGHSHVYWYRQLPEEGLKFMVYLQKENIIDESGMPKERFSAEFPKEGPSILRIQQVVRGDSAAYFCASSSSAGNTIYFGEGSWLTVV.

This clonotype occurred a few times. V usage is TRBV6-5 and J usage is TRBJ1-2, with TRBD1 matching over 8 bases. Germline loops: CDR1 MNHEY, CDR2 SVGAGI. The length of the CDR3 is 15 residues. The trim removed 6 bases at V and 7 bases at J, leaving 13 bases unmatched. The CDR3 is CASRSTGGDLGGYTF. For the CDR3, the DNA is TGTGCCAGCAGATCAACAGGGGGAGATCTTGGTGGCTACACCTTC.

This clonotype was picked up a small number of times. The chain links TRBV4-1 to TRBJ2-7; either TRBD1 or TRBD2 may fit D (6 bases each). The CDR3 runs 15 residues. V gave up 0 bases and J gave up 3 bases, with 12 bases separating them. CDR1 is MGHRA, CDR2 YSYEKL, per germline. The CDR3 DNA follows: TGCGCCAGCAGCCAAGATGCGGGGACACACTACGAGCAGTACTTC. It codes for CASSQDAGTHYEQYF.

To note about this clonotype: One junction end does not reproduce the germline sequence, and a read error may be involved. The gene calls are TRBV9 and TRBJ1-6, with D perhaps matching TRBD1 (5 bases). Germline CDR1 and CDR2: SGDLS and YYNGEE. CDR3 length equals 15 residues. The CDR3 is CASREGDWDNSPIHF. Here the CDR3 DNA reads TGTGCCAGCAGGGAAGGGGATTGGGATAATTCACCCATCCACTTT.

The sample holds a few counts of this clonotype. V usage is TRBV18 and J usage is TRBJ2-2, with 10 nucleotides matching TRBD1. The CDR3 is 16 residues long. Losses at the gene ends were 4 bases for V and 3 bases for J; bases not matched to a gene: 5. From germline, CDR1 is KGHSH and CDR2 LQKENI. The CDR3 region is CASSLRQGADTGELFF. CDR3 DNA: TGTGCCAGCTCACTTCGACAGGGGGCCGACACCGGGGAGCTGTTTTTT.

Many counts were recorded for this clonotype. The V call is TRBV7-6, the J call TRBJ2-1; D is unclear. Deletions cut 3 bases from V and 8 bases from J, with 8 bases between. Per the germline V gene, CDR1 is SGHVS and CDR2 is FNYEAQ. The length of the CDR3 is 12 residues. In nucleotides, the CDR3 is TGTGCCAGCAGCTTTTTGAATCATGAGCAGTTCTTC. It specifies CASSFLNHEQFF.

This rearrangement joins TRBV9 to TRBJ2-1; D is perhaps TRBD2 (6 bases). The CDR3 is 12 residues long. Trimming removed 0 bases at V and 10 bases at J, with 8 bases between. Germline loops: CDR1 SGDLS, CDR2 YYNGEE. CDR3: CASSVAAGEQFF. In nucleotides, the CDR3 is TGTGCCAGCAGCGTAGCTGCGGGGGAGCAGTTCTTC.

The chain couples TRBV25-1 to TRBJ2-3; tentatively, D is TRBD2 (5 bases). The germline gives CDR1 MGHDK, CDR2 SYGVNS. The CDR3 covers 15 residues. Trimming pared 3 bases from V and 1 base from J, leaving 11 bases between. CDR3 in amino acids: CASSDSGKGTDTQYF. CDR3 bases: TGTGCCAGCAGTGACAGCGGAAAAGGCACAGATACGCAGTATTTT.

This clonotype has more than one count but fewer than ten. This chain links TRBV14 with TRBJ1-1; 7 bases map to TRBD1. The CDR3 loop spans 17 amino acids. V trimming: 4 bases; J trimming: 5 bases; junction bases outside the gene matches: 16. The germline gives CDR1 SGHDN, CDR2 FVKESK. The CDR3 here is CASSRELLATGSTEAFF. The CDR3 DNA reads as TGTGCCAGCAGCCGTGAACTCCTCGCGACAGGGAGTACTGAAGCTTTCTTT.

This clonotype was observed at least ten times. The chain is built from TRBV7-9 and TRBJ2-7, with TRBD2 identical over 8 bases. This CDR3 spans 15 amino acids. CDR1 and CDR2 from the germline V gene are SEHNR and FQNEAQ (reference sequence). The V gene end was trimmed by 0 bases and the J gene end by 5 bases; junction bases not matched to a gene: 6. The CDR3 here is CASSLASGIFHEQYF. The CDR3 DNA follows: TGTGCCAGCAGCTTAGCTAGCGGGATTTTCCACGAGCAGTACTTC.

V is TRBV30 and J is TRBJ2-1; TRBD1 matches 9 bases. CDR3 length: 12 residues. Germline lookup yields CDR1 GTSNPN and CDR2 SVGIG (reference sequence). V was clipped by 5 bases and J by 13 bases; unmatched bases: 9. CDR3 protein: CAWSRDREFQFF. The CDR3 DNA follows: TGTGCCTGGTCCCGGGACAGGGAGTTCCAGTTCTTC.

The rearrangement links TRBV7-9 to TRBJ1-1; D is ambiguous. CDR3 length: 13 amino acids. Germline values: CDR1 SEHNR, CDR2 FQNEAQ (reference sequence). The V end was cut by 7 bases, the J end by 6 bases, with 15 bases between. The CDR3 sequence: CASIPEWGAEAFF. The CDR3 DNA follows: TGTGCCAGCATTCCCGAATGGGGAGCTGAAGCTTTCTTT.

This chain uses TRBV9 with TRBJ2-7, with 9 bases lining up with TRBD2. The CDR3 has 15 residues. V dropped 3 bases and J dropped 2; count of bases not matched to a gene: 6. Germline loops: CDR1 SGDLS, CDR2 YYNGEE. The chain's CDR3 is CASSESSGATYEQYF. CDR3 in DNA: TGTGCCAGCAGCGAATCTAGCGGGGCGACCTACGAGCAGTACTTC. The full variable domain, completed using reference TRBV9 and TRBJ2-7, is DSGVTQTPKHLITATGQRVTLRCSPRSGDLSVYWYQQSLDQGLQFLIQYYNGEERAKGNILERFSAQQFPDLHSELNLSSLELGDSALYFCASSESSGATYEQYFGPGTRLTVT.

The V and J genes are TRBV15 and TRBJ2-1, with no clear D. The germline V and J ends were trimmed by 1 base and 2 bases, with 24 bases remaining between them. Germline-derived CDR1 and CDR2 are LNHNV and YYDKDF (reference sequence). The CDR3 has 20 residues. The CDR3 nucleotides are TGTGCCACCAGCAGAGTAACGGACCATCGCCATCAGCTCCCCTACAATGAGCAGTTCTTC. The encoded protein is CATSRVTDHRHQLPYNEQFF.

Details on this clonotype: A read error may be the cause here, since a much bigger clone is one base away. The CDR3 DNA reads TGTGACAGCACCGGGGCGGGAGCCCGGCAGTACTTC. Encoded protein: CDSTGAGARQYF. The chain combines TRBV12-3 or TRBV12-4 with TRBJ2-4, with 7 bases identical to TRBD2. This CDR3 is 12 amino acids long.

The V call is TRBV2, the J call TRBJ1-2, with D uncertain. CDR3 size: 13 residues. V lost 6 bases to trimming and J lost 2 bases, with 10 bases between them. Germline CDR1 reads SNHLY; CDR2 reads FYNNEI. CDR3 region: CASRGGFNYGYTF. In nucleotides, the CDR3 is TGTGCCAGCAGAGGAGGTTTCAACTATGGCTACACCTTC.

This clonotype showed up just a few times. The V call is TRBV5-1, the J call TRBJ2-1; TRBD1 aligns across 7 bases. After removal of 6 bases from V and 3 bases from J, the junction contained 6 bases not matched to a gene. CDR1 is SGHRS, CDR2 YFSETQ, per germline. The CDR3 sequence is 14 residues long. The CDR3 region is CASNPQGNYNEQFF. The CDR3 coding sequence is TGCGCCAGCAACCCACAGGGGAACTACAATGAGCAGTTCTTC. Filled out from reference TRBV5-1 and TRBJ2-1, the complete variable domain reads KAGVTQTPRYLIKTRGQQVTLSCSPISGHRSVSWYQQTPGQGLQFLFEYFSETQRNKGNFPGRFSGRQFSNSRSEMNVSTLELGDSALYLCASNPQGNYNEQFFGPGTRLTVL.

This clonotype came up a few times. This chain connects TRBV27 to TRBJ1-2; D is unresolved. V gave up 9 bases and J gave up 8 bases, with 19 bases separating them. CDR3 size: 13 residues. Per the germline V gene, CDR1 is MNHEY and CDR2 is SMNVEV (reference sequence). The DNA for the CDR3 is TGTGCCAGTAAGAGGGCCGGACTTGCCGGCTACACCTTC. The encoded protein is CASKRAGLAGYTF.

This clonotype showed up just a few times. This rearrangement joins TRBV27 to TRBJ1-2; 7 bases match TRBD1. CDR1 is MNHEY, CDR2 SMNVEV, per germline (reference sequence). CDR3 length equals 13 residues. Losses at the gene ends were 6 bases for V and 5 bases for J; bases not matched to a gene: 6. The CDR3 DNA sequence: TGTGCCAGCAGGAGACAGGGAGAGTATGGCTACACCTTC. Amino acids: CASRRQGEYGYTF.